This T cell receptor beta chain derives from a study of T cells after yellow fever vaccination. The study's findings and limits: Weaker overall, the secondary response nonetheless peaked faster (day 5 versus 15).

Trimming at V came to 7 bases and at J to 4 bases, leaving 10 bases not matched to a gene. The CDR3 spans 14 residues. The germline V gene has CDR1 SGHRS and CDR2 YFSETQ. TCRdb processed the 5' RACE reads anew with MiXCR; each CDR3 protein has one entry. The sample includes a few hundred thousand distinct CDR3 sequences, around 7% of them seen just once. As regards this clonotype: Its specificity is unknown.

This TCR came from a young man who received the YFV17D yellow fever vaccine. Specimen: PBMCs, collected about 41 days after the first yellow fever vaccination. This chain connects TRBV5-1 to TRBJ1-1; 7 nucleotides match TRBD1. CDR3 in DNA: TGCGCCAGCTCGAAACAGGGGTCGGGCACTGAAGCTTTCTTT. This translates into CASSKQGSGTEAFF.